The 8 T cell receptor beta chains in this list originate from one sample, sequenced in a study of Ad26.COV2.S vaccination and SARS-CoV-2 variants. Method: immunoSEQ multiplex PCR; TCRdb's copy keeps in-frame clones and lacks some. Among about 350,000 clones listed, 92% were seen once. Specimen: peripheral blood, collected after recovery from COVID-19. These receptor sequences come from a human donor who had recovered from COVID-19.

V gene TRBV2 combines with J gene TRBJ2-5; perhaps TRBD1 as D (6 bases). This CDR3 contains 16 residues. Germline V CDR1 and CDR2: SNHLY, FYNNEI. The germline V and J ends were trimmed by 8 bases and 2 bases, with 21 bases remaining between them. The CDR3 nucleotides are TGTGCCAGCGCCAGCAGGGAGACGACAGGACAAGAGACCCAGTACTTC. It yields the protein CASASRETTGQETQYF.

This rearrangement joins TRBV9 to TRBJ1-1; D uncertain. V was cut by 4 bases and J by 1 base, with 11 bases left in between. Germline CDR1 is SGDLS and CDR2 is YYNGEE. This CDR3 has 14 amino acids. The CDR3 bases are TGTGCCAGCAGCCCCCGGACCTCGAACACTGAAGCTTTCTTT. This sequence encodes CASSPRTSNTEAFF.

The rearrangement joins TRBV13 to TRBJ2-5, with D uncertain. CDR1 and CDR2 from the germline V gene are PRHDT and FYEKMQ (reference sequence). There are 11 residues in the CDR3. Trimming removed 5 bases from V and 1 base from J, with 2 bases in between. CDR3 protein: CASSIQETQYF. In DNA, the CDR3 is TGTGCCAGCAGCATCCAAGAGACCCAGTACTTC.

The rearrangement links TRBV23-1 to TRBJ1-4; possible D gene TRBD1, 5 bases. TRBV23-1 is an ORF, with its function uncertain. Trimming took off 0 bases at V and 4 bases at J, with 9 bases between the two ends. The CDR3 length is 15 residues. In DNA, the CDR3 is TGCGCCAGCAGTCAATCGAAGGGGTTTAATGAAAAACTGTTTTTT. Protein sequence: CASSQSKGFNEKLFF.

In DNA form, the CDR3 reads TGCGCCAGCAGCGCCAGGACTAGCCGCGTGGAGACCCAGTACTTC. Protein: CASSARTSRVETQYF. The rearrangement uses TRBV5-1 and TRBJ2-5, with TRBD2 matching over 8 bases. CDR1 and CDR2 (germline): SGHRS, YFSETQ. The CDR3 is 15 amino acids. The V segment lost 4 bases and the J segment 5 bases; nucleotides outside the gene matches: 10.

The chain employs TRBV20-1 and TRBJ2-3, with 11 bases matching TRBD2. This CDR3 contains 16 residues. The V segment lost 3 bases and the J segment 4 bases; nucleotides outside the gene matches: 9. The germline V gene encodes CDR1 DFQATT and CDR2 SNEGSKA (reference sequence). This chain's CDR3 is CSASSGGALIPDTQYF. The CDR3 DNA sequence: TGCAGTGCTAGTAGCGGGGGGGCCTTAATTCCAGATACGCAGTATTTT.

J is TRBJ1-2 and V is TRBV4-3; a weak D match, TRBD1 (5 bases). The CDR3 is made up of 14 amino acids. The ends were cut back, 4 bases at V and 0 bases at J, with 9 bases in the middle. From germline, CDR1 is LGHNA and CDR2 YSLEER. This chain's CDR3 is CASSPQGSNYGYTF. For the CDR3, the DNA is TGCGCCAGCAGCCCCCAGGGCTCTAACTATGGCTACACCTTC.

The CDR3 sequence: CASSAHRDPGELFF. CDR3 DNA sequence: TGTGCCAGCAGTGCCCACAGGGATCCCGGGGAGCTGTTTTTT. The chain recombines TRBV2 with TRBJ2-2; TRBD1 is a possible D gene (6 bases). The CDR3 extends over 14 amino acids. V was clipped by 4 bases and J by 6 bases, with 12 bases between them. CDR1 is SNHLY and CDR2 is FYNNEI in the germline V gene.